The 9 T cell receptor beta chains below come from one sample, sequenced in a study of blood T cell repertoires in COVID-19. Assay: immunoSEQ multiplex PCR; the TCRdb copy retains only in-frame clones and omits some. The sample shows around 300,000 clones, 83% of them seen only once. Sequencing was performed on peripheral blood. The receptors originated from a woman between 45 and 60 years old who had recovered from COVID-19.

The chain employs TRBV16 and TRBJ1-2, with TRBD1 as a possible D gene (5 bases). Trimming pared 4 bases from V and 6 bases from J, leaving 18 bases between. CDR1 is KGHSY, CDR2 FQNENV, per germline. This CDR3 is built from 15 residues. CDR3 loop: CASSRGRDGPHGYTF. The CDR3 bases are TGTGCCAGCAGCCGTGGGAGGGACGGGCCCCATGGCTACACCTTC.

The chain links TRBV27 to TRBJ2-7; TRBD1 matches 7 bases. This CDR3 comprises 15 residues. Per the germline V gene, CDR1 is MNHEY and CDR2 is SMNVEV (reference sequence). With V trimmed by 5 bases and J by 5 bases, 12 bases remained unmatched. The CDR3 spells CASSPTVNRGHEQYF. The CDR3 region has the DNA TGTGCCAGCAGTCCGACGGTGAACAGGGGCCACGAGCAGTACTTC.

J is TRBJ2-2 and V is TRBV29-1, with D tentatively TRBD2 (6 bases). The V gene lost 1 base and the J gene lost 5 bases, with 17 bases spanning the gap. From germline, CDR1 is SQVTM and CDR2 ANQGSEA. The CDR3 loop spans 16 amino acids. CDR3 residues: CSVEGIVGAGTGELFF. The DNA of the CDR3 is TGCAGCGTTGAAGGGATCGTAGGGGCGGGGACCGGGGAGCTGTTTTTT.

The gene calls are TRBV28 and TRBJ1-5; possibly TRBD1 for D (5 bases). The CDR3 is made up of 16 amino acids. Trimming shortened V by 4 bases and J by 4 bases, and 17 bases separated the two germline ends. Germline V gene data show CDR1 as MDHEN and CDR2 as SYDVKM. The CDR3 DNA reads TGTGCCAGCAGTTCCCACGCCGGGGGGTCTAATCAGCCCCAGCATTTT. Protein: CASSSHAGGSNQPQHF.

In DNA form, the CDR3 reads TGTGCCAGCAGCCAGACAGGGGGCGCGGAGACCCAGTACTTC. This encodes CASSQTGGAETQYF. The rearrangement links TRBV28 to TRBJ2-5; 10 bases are a match to TRBD1. Looked up from germline, CDR1 is MDHEN and CDR2 is SYDVKM. CDR3 size: 14 residues. V lost 6 bases, J lost 5 bases, and 6 bases stayed unmatched.

The CDR3 nucleotides are TGTGCCAGTCTATCGCTCGGGGGGACAGGGGCAATAGGCTACACCTTC. It specifies CASLSLGGTGAIGYTF. V and J are TRBV28 and TRBJ1-2, with TRBD1 identical over 10 bases. CDR1 is MDHEN, CDR2 SYDVKM, per germline. The length of the CDR3 is 16 residues. The V and J ends lost 9 bases and 8 bases, in that order; junction bases with no gene match: 18.

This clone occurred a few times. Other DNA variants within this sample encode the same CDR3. The CDR3 protein is CASSGTGGTGELFF. As DNA, the CDR3 is TGTGCCAGCAGTGGGACAGGGGGCACCGGGGAGCTGTTTTTT. V and J are TRBV28 and TRBJ2-2; 11 bases agree with TRBD1. V was clipped by 5 bases and J by 4 bases; unmatched bases: 0. This CDR3 has 14 residues. Per germline, CDR1 MDHEN and CDR2 SYDVKM.

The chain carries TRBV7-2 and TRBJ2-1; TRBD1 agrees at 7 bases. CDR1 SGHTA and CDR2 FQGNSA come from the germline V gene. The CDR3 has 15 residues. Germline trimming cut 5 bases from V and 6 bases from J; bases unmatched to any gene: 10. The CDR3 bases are TGTGCCAGCAGCCAAGACAGGGCACTTGTCAATGAGCAGTTCTTC. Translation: CASSQDRALVNEQFF.

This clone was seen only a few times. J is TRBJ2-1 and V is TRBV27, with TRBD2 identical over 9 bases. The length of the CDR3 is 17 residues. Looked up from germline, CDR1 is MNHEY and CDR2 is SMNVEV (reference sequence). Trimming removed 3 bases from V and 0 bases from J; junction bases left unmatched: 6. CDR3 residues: CASSFTIAGDSYNEQFF. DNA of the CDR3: TGTGCCAGCAGTTTTACCATAGCGGGAGACTCCTACAATGAGCAGTTCTTC.